This T cell receptor beta chain was identified in a study of cytomegalovirus exposure and HLA in healthy donors (dated by TCRdb to about 2017). With respect to the entire study: According to an earlier analysis of several hundred of the donors, about 190 million T cells yielded approximately 120 million unique TCR beta sequences and more than 250 Gb of sequence data. An early release covering around 630 HLA-typed donors comprised about 310 gigabases of sequencing data and around 85 million unique TCR sequences. Of the roughly 400 genotyped donors, 65% to 90% fell in the genetic ancestry cluster associated with self-reported Caucasian donors. The study aimed to test whether cataloging public T cell receptors could reveal signatures of past pathogen exposure. The study used immunosequencing to profile the T cell repertoires of several hundred subjects and linked those repertoires to cytomegalovirus serostatus. A separate validation cohort of 90 to 150 different subjects was used in addition to the roughly 700-subject first cohort. The study combined high-throughput TCR immunosequencing, statistical association of individual TCRs with disease status, and machine learning to predict cytomegalovirus infection status. A later analysis re-examined previously published TCR beta repertoires from around 670 donors and added high-resolution HLA genotyping to investigate patterns of TCR occurrence. Rather than drawing on any new phenotypic data, the later analysis identified candidate immune exposures from TCR beta sequences and the way those sequences occurred across donors. In an earlier analysis of a few hundred of the donors, high-throughput TCR beta sequencing was used to judge whether each TCR beta V gene segment behaved as functional or pseudogenic. Alongside the repertoire data, information on donor age, sex, ethnicity and CMV serostatus was compiled. In a later genetic analysis, genome-wide SNP genotypes for about three fifths of the 666 donors were used, and that subset was treated as a discovery cohort. Every discovery cohort repertoire had been produced on one sequencing platform. Class I and class II HLA loci were covered by the typing at four-digit resolution. The number of typed donors differed by locus: about 620-630 for A, B, C, DRB1 and DQB1; about 520 for DQA1; 606 for DPA1; and 400 to 480 for DPB1. Because of strong linkage in the cohort, roughly five DR-DQ haplotypes were treated as single units for association and clustering. Among roughly 400 genotyped donors of the cohort, an average of around 240,000 unique TCR beta nucleotide sequences was sequenced per donor, of which approximately 18% were non-productive. Results the study describes overall, beyond this receptor: Linkage disequilibrium might explain the correlated functional status among segregating V segments, but an unknown experimental factor could not be ruled out. Several of the top co-occurrence clusters appeared to be linked to parvovirus B19, influenza, CMV and Epstein-Barr virus, according to a later analysis. An earlier analysis of approximately 590 of the donors showed that most TCR beta V segments appeared in productive rearrangements either about 87% or about 30% of the time, which broadly matched IMGT annotations. When HLA alleles, especially DR and DQ, strongly co-occurred, TCR associations were difficult to assign to individual alleles. In a later analysis, TCR association rates were found to vary across HLA loci, with the most associated TCRs seen for DRB1 alleles and the fewest for HLA-C alleles. Because counts were too low, 15 or so rarely observed V segments, including chromosome 9 orphons, were excluded from the earlier analysis of some 590 of the donors. This cohort had only TCR beta chains sequenced, and the lack of alpha or paired-chain data limited which features could be detected. HLA typing was unavailable for some donors at each locus, so association tests used only the typed subset. Sequencing depth was assumed to be roughly uniform across donors in the presence/absence analyses, though that assumption may not hold. The sequencing pipeline was judged likely to have produced a cluster of highly shared sequence variants as a technical artifact. According to the authors, the approach could potentially be generalized to other disease states and immunological phenotypes. A further reported finding was that TCR beta sequences accurately predicted the HLA-A and HLA-B alleles for most subjects in the first cohort. In a later analysis, most CMV-associated TCR beta chains were found to appear HLA-restricted, with HLA associations seemingly driven largely by CMV exposure. The 87-base-pair reads could not distinguish some IMGT-functional V segments, including TRBV6-2 and TRBV6-3, so those segments were excluded. CMV serostatus was the only immune exposure information available for the cohort. In a later analysis, 15,000 to 20,000 TCR beta sequences were associated with specific HLA alleles at a false discovery rate of 0.05. Cytomegalovirus status was reported to be diagnosed by the classifier with high specificity and sensitivity in both the original and validation cohorts. A total of 164 TCR beta chains were listed by the study as associated with cytomegalovirus. While some public TCRs were present in many individuals, most TCR sequences turned up only very rarely across donors. In a later genetic analysis, fewer N-insertions in productive TCRs were reported among donors in an Asian-associated ancestry cluster than the roughly 700-donor mean. In a later genetic analysis, a missense DCLRE1C variant was associated with V-gene and J-gene trimming of TCR beta chains, and the association was replicated in an independent cohort. A few of the identified cytomegalovirus-associated TCR beta chains were confirmed in vitro to be specific for cytomegalovirus antigens. In a later analysis, HLA-associated TCR beta chains were found to be more clonally expanded and to have lower generation probabilities than equally common non-associated chains.

The cysteine opens and the phenylalanine closes a CDR3 of 15 amino acids. Here the CDR3 DNA is all that survives: 45 bases in frame from base 1. Ends trimmed: V by 6 bases, J by 3 bases; bases unmatched to a gene: 11. CDR1 MNHNS and CDR2 SASEGT are derived from the germline V gene. Receptor libraries were prepared by the immunoSEQ multiplex PCR assay. The multiplex PCR relied on a mix of 60 forward primers for TCR Vbeta segments and 13 reverse primers for TCR Jbeta segments. The CDR3 region of rearranged TCR beta genes was amplified from genomic DNA with a multiplex PCR assay. The Illumina HiSeq System was used to sequence the amplified TCR beta libraries as 87-base-pair reads. The original methods were these. A later analysis tallied some 79 million unique TCR beta chains across the 700 or so repertoires, and 10 million to 11 million of those chains were shared by two or more donors. A nearest-neighbor algorithm error-corrected the raw reads and collapsed the reads into unique sequences, merging closely related sequences to remove PCR and sequencing errors. V, D and J gene segments were assigned by aligning CDR3 sequences to IMGT reference sequences. Each retained sequence needed at least a six-nucleotide match to both a V gene segment and a J gene segment. A rearrangement counted as productive if the CDR3 had no stop codons and remained in frame with V and J, and every other rearrangement counted as non-productive. Following IMGT convention, CDR3 was defined as the stretch from the second conserved V-encoded cysteine up to the conserved J-encoded phenylalanine. The earlier analysis of some 540 of the donors excluded any sequence lacking an unambiguous match to a single V gene segment. In an earlier analysis of several hundred of the donors, a V segment was called functional when productive rearrangements were above 56.7%, and segregating when the standard deviation between donors exceeded 5%. A statistical classification framework was built for diagnosing cytomegalovirus status from the catalog of TCR beta chain sequences. In a later analysis, V and J genes were assigned by comparing TCR nucleotide sequences against IMGT/GENE-DB human TR gene sequences. In a later analysis, CDR3 sequences and most-parsimonious VDJ recombination scenarios were assigned using the TCRdist pipeline. A later analysis defined each TCR beta chain by its CDR3 amino acid sequence plus V-gene family, and excluded reads lacking a unique V-gene family. A later analysis removed several hundred highly shared, low-generation-probability nucleotide sequences to deal with suspected cross-contamination and a sequencing artifact. A later analysis calculated a clonal expansion index for each public chain from normalized within-repertoire ranks of inferred template counts. A later analysis computed generation probabilities with a VDJ recombination model fitted to out-of-frame rearrangements, and checked the results against IGoR. In a later analysis, TCR-TCR, TCR-HLA and TCR-CMV co-occurrence was scored with hypergeometric tests, and a repertoire-size bias correction was applied to TCR pairs. False discovery rates were estimated in a later analysis by permuting HLA or CMV assignments 20 times. In a later analysis, co-occurring TCRs were grouped with DBSCAN, and TCRdist sequence similarity was added when clustering was performed within HLA-allele-positive subsets. Co-occurrence clustering excluded repertoires with fewer than 30,000 or more than 120,000 public chains, plus five with anomalous nucleotide sharing. TCRdb re-hosts the immuneACCESS table, in-frame sequences only. Its copies lack some clones; in the studies checked, an unresolved V gene accounts for under half of them, and the cause for the rest is not known. V and J calls and clone size come straight from that table; D and trimming were deduced from the DNA. The table held for this sample gives 75,000 to 85,000 clones. More than 0.45% of the sample is in the top ten clones.

The cohort comprised 710 or so healthy bone marrow donors. At the time of sampling, all cohort members were nominally healthy, though unrecorded immune exposures were likely present. The donor tested CMV seronegative, placing the donor among the 350 to 400 seronegative members of the cohort. A peripheral blood sample was provided by each donor, and peripheral blood mononuclear cells were used for TCR beta sequencing. The Qiagen DNeasy Blood Extraction Kit was used to extract genomic DNA from the blood cell samples. Notes on this clone: Its antigen remains undetermined.

The sequence links TRBV6-1 to TRBJ2-7, with 7 bases in between that match TRBD1. The sequence was obtained from a man between 50 and 59 years old in good health and CMV-seronegative. Specimen: PBMCs. CDR3 sequence: CASSLTGKGFYEQYF. The DNA sequence is as follows: TGTGCCAGCAGCTTGACAGGGAAGGGTTTCTACGAGCAGTACTTC.